These T cell receptor beta chains were read from a single sample in a study of blood T cell repertoires in COVID-19. Sequenced by immunoSEQ multiplex PCR; TCRdb stores in-frame clones only, minus some. This sample has around 250,000 clones, with 80% to 90% found just once. Sequences were obtained from peripheral blood. These receptors were taken from a middle-aged woman who had recovered from COVID-19. The CDR3 runs from the conserved cysteine through the conserved F or W. The order of the fields is J gene, D gene, CDR3 length, clone size, V gene, CDR3 protein, CDR3 DNA. The D gene is left open where the match is weak. Size is stated for part of the rows, as once, few or many counts, or as a class when the clone is expanded.

TRBJ1-2 . 13 . TRBV9 CASSGTDNYGYTF TGTGCCAGCAGCGGGACAGATAACTATGGCTACACCTTC
TRBJ1-2 TRBD1 15 . TRBV27 CASSSIRGPGYGYTF TGTGCCAGCAGTTCCATCAGGGGGCCAGGCTATGGCTACACCTTC
TRBJ1-3 . 13 . TRBV20-1 CSASFTAGNTIYF TGCAGTGCTAGTTTCACAGCTGGAAACACCATATATTTT
TRBJ2-7 . 15 . TRBV18 CASSLLPGTAYEQYF TGTGCCAGCTCACTTCTCCCTGGGACTGCGTACGAGCAGTACTTC
TRBJ2-3 TRBD2 17 . TRBV18 CASSPLRTGGASDTQYF TGTGCCAGCTCACCACTTAGAACCGGGGGGGCTTCAGATACGCAGTATTTT
TRBJ2-1 . 13 . TRBV27 CASSPSRYGGEFF TGTGCCAGCAGTCCCTCCCGGTACGGAGGCGAGTTCTTC
TRBJ2-7 . 12 . TRBV7-9 CASSFLGDEQYF TGTGCCAGCAGCTTTTTAGGGGACGAGCAGTACTTC
TRBJ2-3 . 11 . TRBV20-1 CSTQTLDTQYF TGCAGTACCCAGACTCTCGATACGCAGTATTTT
TRBJ2-7 . 14 . TRBV25-1 CASSEMVAAGEQYF TGTGCCAGCAGTGAAATGGTGGCAGCGGGCGAGCAGTACTTC
TRBJ1-2 . 12 . TRBV28 CASTFGRGGYTF TGTGCCAGCACCTTCGGGCGGGGTGGCTACACCTTC
TRBJ2-3 . 18 . TRBV3-1/TRBV3-2 CASSQDRPGLLSTDTQYF TGTGCCAGCAGCCAAGACCGCCCGGGACTCCTTAGCACAGATACGCAGTATTTT
TRBJ2-7 . 12 . TRBV28 CASSSGSYEQYF TGTGCCAGCAGTTCGGGCTCCTACGAGCAGTACTTC
TRBJ2-5 . 13 . TRBV5-1 CASSQDYRETQYF TGCGCCAGCAGCCAGGACTACCGAGAGACCCAGTACTTC
TRBJ2-7 TRBD2 14 . TRBV6-5 CASNPSGGAYEQYF TGTGCCAGCAACCCCAGCGGGGGGGCCTACGAGCAGTACTTC
TRBJ1-1 TRBD1 15 . TRBV9 CASSVNPAGGTEAFF TGTGCCAGCAGCGTAAACCCGGCAGGGGGTACTGAAGCTTTCTTT
TRBJ1-4 TRBD1 15 . TRBV7-9 CASSRRTGADEKLFF TGTGCCAGCAGCCGAAGGACAGGCGCCGATGAAAAACTGTTTTTT
TRBJ2-5 TRBD1 15 . TRBV14 CASSQGGQGEKTQYF TGTGCCAGCAGCCAAGGGGGACAGGGAGAAAAGACCCAGTACTTC
TRBJ1-4 . 14 . TRBV2 CASSRDGTGEKLFF TGTGCCAGCAGTCGTGACGGAACCGGGGAAAAACTGTTTTTT
TRBJ2-1 TRBD1 14 once TRBV6-5 CASSYFRQGHEQFF TGTGCCAGCAGTTACTTTCGACAGGGTCATGAGCAGTTCTTC
TRBJ2-3 TRBD2 17 . TRBV24-1 CATSDSGEGLGTDTQYF TGTGCCACCAGTGATTCGGGAGAGGGACTAGGAACAGATACGCAGTATTTT
TRBJ2-1 . 12 once TRBV11-2 CASRTGYGEQFF TGTGCCAGCAGGACCGGGTATGGAGAGCAGTTCTTC
TRBJ1-2 . 12 . TRBV19 CASSIGGEGYTF TGTGCCAGTAGTATCGGTGGGGAGGGCTACACCTTC
TRBJ2-5 . 15 . TRBV5-6 CASSPLETVLETQYF TGTGCCAGCAGCCCACTAGAGACGGTGTTAGAGACCCAGTACTTC
TRBJ1-3 TRBD1 13 . TRBV2 CASRVQGENTIYF TGTGCCAGCAGAGTGCAGGGGGAAAACACCATATATTTT
TRBJ2-6 . 18 . TRBV5-1 CASSTLTATSSGANVLTF TGCGCCAGCAGCACCTTGACAGCCACGTCCTCTGGGGCCAATGTCCTGACTTTC
TRBJ1-1 TRBD1 14 . TRBV10-3 CAIKRQGANTEAFF TGTGCCATCAAAAGACAGGGGGCGAACACTGAAGCTTTCTTT
TRBJ2-2 TRBD2 16 . TRBV4-1 CASSQKPTGGPGELFF TGCGCCAGCAGCCAAAAGCCGACGGGAGGCCCCGGGGAGCTGTTTTTT
TRBJ2-7 . 17 . TRBV6-7 CASSCPGNWDMSYEQYF TGTGCCAGCAGTTGCCCGGGAAACTGGGACATGTCCTACGAGCAGTACTTC
TRBJ2-1 TRBD2 14 . TRBV4-3 CASSPAGDSNEQFF TGCGCCAGCAGCCCAGCGGGAGATTCTAATGAGCAGTTCTTC
TRBJ2-2 TRBD2 19 . TRBV4-1 CASSQEGLAGGVRAGELFF TGCGCCAGCAGCCAAGAGGGACTAGCGGGGGGAGTAAGGGCCGGGGAGCTGTTTTTT
TRBJ2-5 TRBD1 13 . TRBV2 CASRDRGAETQYF TGTGCCAGCCGGGACAGGGGAGCGGAGACCCAGTACTTC
TRBJ1-1 . 13 once TRBV3-1/TRBV3-2 CASSDPGYTEAFF TGTGCCAGCAGCGACCCAGGGTATACTGAAGCTTTCTTT
TRBJ1-1 . 13 . TRBV30 CAWSPRRAAEAFF TGTGCCTGGAGTCCCCGGCGGGCAGCCGAAGCTTTCTTT
TRBJ1-5 . 14 . TRBV7-9 CASSFSDGNQPQHF TGTGCCAGCAGCTTCTCAGACGGGAATCAGCCCCAGCATTTT
TRBJ2-2 TRBD1 15 . TRBV9 CASSARTGVTGELFF TGTGCCAGCAGCGCGCGGACAGGGGTAACCGGGGAGCTGTTTTTT
TRBJ2-1 . 12 . TRBV5-4 CASSSGFNEQFF TGTGCCAGCAGCTCAGGATTCAATGAGCAGTTCTTC
TRBJ2-1 TRBD1 14 once TRBV7-2 CASSPGQGPNEQFF TGTGCCAGCAGCCCAGGACAGGGCCCGAATGAGCAGTTCTTC
TRBJ1-3 . 14 . TRBV11-3 CASSQAPSGNTIYF TGTGCCAGCAGCCAGGCGCCCTCTGGAAACACCATATATTTT
TRBJ1-1 . 11 . TRBV30 CAWTASREAFF TGTGCCTGGACCGCTAGCAGAGAAGCTTTCTTT
TRBJ2-5 TRBD2 17 . TRBV3-1/TRBV3-2 CASSGPRATSGRETQYF TGTGCCAGCAGCGGGCCACGGGCTACTAGCGGGAGGGAGACCCAGTACTTC
TRBJ2-1 . 15 . TRBV7-2 CASSLEVGSDDEQFF TGTGCCAGCAGCTTAGAGGTGGGTAGCGACGATGAGCAGTTCTTC
TRBJ2-3 TRBD2 15 . TRBV6-5 CATLLAGGMADTQYF TGTGCCACTCTACTAGCGGGGGGGATGGCAGATACGCAGTATTTT
TRBJ2-5 . 14 . TRBV5-6 CASSSTTVQETQYF TGTGCCAGCAGCTCGACTACCGTACAAGAGACCCAGTACTTC
TRBJ1-6 . 15 . TRBV10-3 CAISEVRQDNSPLHF TGTGCCATCAGTGAGGTGAGACAGGACAATTCACCCCTCCACTTT
TRBJ1-2 . 14 . TRBV27 CASSRTAYNYGYTF TGTGCCAGCAGTCGGACAGCCTATAACTATGGCTACACCTTC
TRBJ2-5 TRBD2 12 . TRBV6-5 CASRAGGETQYF TGTGCCAGCAGGGCGGGGGGAGAGACCCAGTACTTC
TRBJ1-2 TRBD1 15 . TRBV18 CASSPATRQGPGYTF TGTGCCAGCTCACCCGCAACTAGACAGGGTCCGGGCTACACCTTC
TRBJ1-3 TRBD1 16 . TRBV7-2 CASSFTGGEAGNTIYF TGTGCCAGCAGCTTTACAGGGGGAGAGGCTGGAAACACCATATATTTT
TRBJ2-2 . 15 . TRBV10-3 CAISEQEANTGELFF TGTGCCATCAGTGAGCAGGAGGCGAACACCGGGGAGCTGTTTTTT
TRBJ2-7 . 12 . TRBV6-1 CASSEEGLSRYF TGTGCCAGCAGTGAGGAAGGACTATCACGGTACTTC
TRBJ2-7 TRBD2 17 . TRBV27 CASSLTSGGISSYEQYF TGTGCCAGCAGTTTGACTAGCGGGGGGATTAGCTCCTACGAGCAGTACTTC
TRBJ2-2 . 14 . TRBV11-3 CASSLHPSAGELFF TGTGCCAGCAGTCTTCACCCCTCAGCCGGGGAGCTGTTTTTT